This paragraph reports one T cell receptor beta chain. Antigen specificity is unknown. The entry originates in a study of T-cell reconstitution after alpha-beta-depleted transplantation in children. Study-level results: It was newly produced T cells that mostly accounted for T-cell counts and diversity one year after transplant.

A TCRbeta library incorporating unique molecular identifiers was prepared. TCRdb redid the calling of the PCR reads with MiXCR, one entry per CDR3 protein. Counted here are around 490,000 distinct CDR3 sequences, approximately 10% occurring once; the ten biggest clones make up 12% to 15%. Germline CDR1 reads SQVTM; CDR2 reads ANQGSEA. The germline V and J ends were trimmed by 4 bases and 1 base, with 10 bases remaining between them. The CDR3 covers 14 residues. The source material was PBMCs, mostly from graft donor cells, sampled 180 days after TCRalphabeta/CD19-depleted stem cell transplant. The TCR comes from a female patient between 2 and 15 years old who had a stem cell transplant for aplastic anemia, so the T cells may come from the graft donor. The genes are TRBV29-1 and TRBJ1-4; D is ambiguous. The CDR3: CSVGAPGTNEKLFF. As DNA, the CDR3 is TGCAGCGTTGGGGCCCCGGGAACTAATGAAAAACTGTTTTTT.